This passage covers 22 T cell receptor beta chains from one sample sequenced in a study of control samples from healthy donors and cancer patients. Some clones are missing from TCRdb's copy, which holds only in-frame ones; the method was immunoSEQ multiplex PCR. The sample carries about 92,000 clones, 82% recorded once. The sample consisted of blood. The receptors here all came from a woman aged 60-70 years in good health.

The chain joins TRBV21-1 to TRBJ2-1; TRBD2 is taken as the D call from the table, unchecked against the DNA. TRBV21-1 is a listed pseudogene. The CDR3 length is 12 residues. CDR3 residues: CAGSGRRDEQFF. As DNA, the CDR3 is TGTGCCGGCAGCGGGAGGCGAGATGAGCAGTTCTTC.

Judged by abundance, this clone is medium-sized. The chain links TRBV19 to TRBJ1-4, with D uncertain. Germline CDR1 and CDR2: LNHDA and SQIVND (reference sequence). CDR3 size: 14 residues. The germline V and J ends were trimmed by 5 bases and 0 bases, with 7 bases remaining between them. The CDR3 DNA sequence: TGTGCCAGTAGTCAGAGATCAACTAATGAAAAACTGTTTTTT. This sequence encodes CASSQRSTNEKLFF. Combining the CDR3 with reference TRBV19 and TRBJ1-4 gives the whole variable domain DGGITQSPKYLFRKEGQNVTLSCEQNLNHDAMYWYRQDPGQGLRLIYYSQIVNDFQKGDIAEGYSVSREKKESFPLTVTSAQKNPTAFYLCASSQRSTNEKLFFGSGTQLSVL.

This clone was found a few times. The chain combines TRBV11-2 with TRBJ2-4, with D possibly matching TRBD2 (5 bases). The CDR3 has 16 amino acids. Trimming shortened V by 3 bases and J by 0 bases, and 12 bases separated the two germline ends. Germline lookup yields CDR1 SGHAT and CDR2 FQNNGV. The CDR3: CASSFGRGIAKNIQYF. CDR3 DNA sequence: TGTGCCAGCAGCTTCGGTCGGGGTATAGCCAAAAACATTCAGTACTTC.

The chain uses TRBV2 and TRBJ1-5, with D unclear. Per the germline V gene, CDR1 is SNHLY and CDR2 is FYNNEI. The ends were cut back, 5 bases at V and 7 bases at J, with 12 bases in the middle. This CDR3 is built from 13 residues. CDR3 coding DNA: TGTGCCAGCAGTCGGCGGATCGGACAGCCCCAGCATTTT. Translating gives CASSRRIGQPQHF.

The chain's CDR3 is CASTLASLSNQPQHF. In DNA, the CDR3 is TGTGCCAGCACCCTCGCGAGTCTTAGCAATCAGCCCCAGCATTTT. The rearrangement joins TRBV6-5 to TRBJ1-5, with D unresolved. This CDR3 region has 15 residues. The germline gives CDR1 MNHEY, CDR2 SVGAGI. Trimming pared 7 bases from V and 0 bases from J, leaving 13 bases between.

This clone has more than one count but fewer than ten. The chain couples TRBV7-9 to TRBJ1-2; tentative D call: TRBD1 (6 bases). CDR1 and CDR2 from the germline V gene are SEHNR and FQNEAQ (reference sequence). This CDR3 has 13 residues. Trimming removed 5 bases at V and 8 bases at J, with 15 bases between. The CDR3 protein is CASSPGGPGGYTF. The CDR3 nucleotides read TGTGCCAGCAGCCCCGGGGGGCCGGGCGGCTACACCTTC. Combining the CDR3 with reference TRBV7-9 and TRBJ1-2 gives the whole variable domain DTGVSQNPRHKITKRGQNVTFRCDPISEHNRLYWYRQTLGQGPEFLTYFQNEAQLEKSRLLSDRFSAERPKGSFSTLEIQRTEQGDSAMYLCASSPGGPGGYTFGSGTRLTVV.

This clone was observed at least ten times. The V gene is TRBV5-1, the J gene TRBJ2-1; the match to TRBD2 covers 7 bases. The CDR3 covers 17 residues. V lost 2 bases to trimming and J lost 1 base; unmatched junction nucleotides: 9. The germline V gene encodes CDR1 SGHRS and CDR2 YFSETQ. The CDR3 bases are TGCGCCAGCAGCTTAACCCAGCGGGATTCATCCTACAATGAGCAGTTCTTC. It specifies CASSLTQRDSSYNEQFF.

The V call is TRBV12-3 or TRBV12-4, the J call TRBJ1-2; no definite D call. The V end was cut by 2 bases, the J end by 4 bases, with 8 bases between. The CDR3 is made up of 13 amino acids. CDR3 in amino acids: CASSLIDGYGYTF. CDR3 bases: TGTGCCAGCAGTTTAATCGACGGCTATGGCTACACCTTC.

The chain combines TRBV12-3 or TRBV12-4 with TRBJ2-5; no firm D call. The CDR3 has 11 amino acids. Trimming removed 4 bases at V and 12 bases at J, with 12 bases between. The CDR3 DNA reads TGTGCCAGCAGTTCCAGCCGGTCCAAGTACTTC. Translated: CASSSSRSKYF.

The chain links TRBV11-2 to TRBJ2-5; D may be TRBD2 (5 bases). The CDR3 consists of 15 residues. Germline CDR1 and CDR2: SGHAT and FQNNGV. The ends were cut back, 5 bases at V and 2 bases at J, with 15 bases in the middle. The CDR3 nucleotides read TGTGCCAGCAGCCCCCTTCTAAGGGAGCAAGAGACCCAGTACTTC. Translation: CASSPLLREQETQYF.

V gene TRBV7-2 combines with J gene TRBJ1-5, with D possibly matching TRBD1 (6 bases). The V gene lost 1 base and the J gene lost 0 bases, with 19 bases spanning the gap. CDR1 and CDR2 from the germline V gene are SGHTA and FQGNSA. This CDR3 region has 19 residues. This CDR3 reads CASSLGDISRLNSNQPQHF. The CDR3 DNA is TGTGCCAGCAGCTTAGGGGACATTTCCAGGCTGAATAGCAATCAGCCCCAGCATTTT.

The rearrangement joins TRBV7-6 to TRBJ2-5; TRBD2 aligns across 9 bases. Germline assignment: CDR1 SGHVS and CDR2 FNYEAQ. The CDR3 has 16 residues. Trimming cost V 5 bases and J 2 bases; bases outside gene matches: 9. This CDR3 is CASSQSGGLSQETQYF. Written as DNA, the CDR3 is TGTGCCAGCAGCCAAAGCGGGGGGTTGTCGCAAGAGACCCAGTACTTC.

The chain uses TRBV7-9 and TRBJ2-3, with D perhaps TRBD1 or TRBD2 (5 bases each). Trimming pared 0 bases from V and 1 base from J, leaving 11 bases between. The CDR3 covers 16 residues. Germline V gives CDR1 SEHNR, CDR2 FQNEAQ (reference sequence). The CDR3 loop is CASSLATGPRTDTQYF. The DNA of the CDR3 is TGTGCCAGCAGCTTAGCGACGGGGCCCCGCACAGATACGCAGTATTTT.

The chain is built from TRBV4-1 and TRBJ2-3, with D hard to call. This CDR3 has 12 amino acids. Germline CDR1 is MGHRA and CDR2 is YSYEKL. Deletions cut 1 base from V and 4 bases from J, with 3 bases between. The CDR3 is CASSQGSDTQYF. In nucleotides, the CDR3 is TGCGCCAGCAGCCAAGGTTCAGATACGCAGTATTTT.

This clone turned up a few times. The chain is built from TRBV6-5 and TRBJ2-3, with D maybe TRBD2 (5 bases). V dropped 6 bases and J dropped 6 bases, with 16 bases sitting between them. The CDR3 extends over 14 amino acids. Germline CDR1 and CDR2: MNHEY and SVGAGI. CDR3 sequence reads: CASRDSGWDDTQYF. In DNA, the CDR3 is TGTGCCAGCAGGGACTCGGGGTGGGATGATACGCAGTATTTT.

The chain joins TRBV5-1 to TRBJ2-5, with D uncertain. Germline V gene data show CDR1 as SGHRS and CDR2 as YFSETQ. The CDR3 extends over 15 amino acids. V was cut by 0 bases and J by 1 base, with 10 bases left in between. CDR3 nucleotides: TGCGCCAGCAGCTTGGCCTTATCAGGCCAAGAGACCCAGTACTTC. Residues: CASSLALSGQETQYF.

V gene TRBV7-2 combines with J gene TRBJ2-5; maybe TRBD1 (5 bases). Per germline, CDR1 SGHTA and CDR2 FQGNSA. This CDR3 comprises 14 residues. V lost 8 bases to trimming and J lost 4 bases, with 17 bases between them. CDR3 in DNA: TGTGCCAGCCGCCCGTGGGGCGGTGGAGAGACCCAGTACTTC. This codes for CASRPWGGGETQYF.

The chain links TRBV6-5 to TRBJ2-7; D gene unclear. Germline V lookup: CDR1 MNHEY, CDR2 SVGAGI. This CDR3 is 13 amino acids long. Trimming left V 3 bases short and J 0 bases short, with 6 bases between. In DNA, the CDR3 is TGTGCCAGCAGTTATACTAACTCCTACGAGCAGTACTTC. Amino acids: CASSYTNSYEQYF.

The genes are TRBV2 and TRBJ2-5; 8 bases are shared with TRBD1. The CDR3 is made up of 14 amino acids. Germline CDR1 is SNHLY and CDR2 is FYNNEI. V was pared by 7 bases and J by 5 bases, with 9 bases of the junction left unmatched. The CDR3 DNA is TGTGCCAGCACCTTGACAGGGGCCGGGGAGACCCAGTACTTC. This encodes CASTLTGAGETQYF.

This sequence joins TRBV2 and TRBJ1-1; D not certain. In germline, CDR1 is SNHLY, CDR2 FYNNEI. Trimming pared 3 bases from V and 1 base from J, leaving 9 bases between. The CDR3 runs to 14 residues. CDR3 DNA: TGTGCCAGCAGTGACCCAGCCCGGAACACTGAAGCTTTCTTT. It encodes CASSDPARNTEAFF.

The chain joins TRBV3-1 (or the pseudogene TRBV3-2) to TRBJ2-1; no clear D gene. Deletions cut 2 bases from V and 7 bases from J, with 6 bases between. The germline CDR1 and CDR2 sequences are LGHDT and YNNKEL (reference sequence). This CDR3 is 12 amino acids long. DNA for the CDR3: TGTGCCAGCAGCCAACACTCTAATGAGCAGTTCTTC. Encoded protein: CASSQHSNEQFF.

A single count supports this clone. CDR3 region: CASLRGREGNQPQHF. DNA for the CDR3: TGTGCCAGCCTTAGGGGCAGGGAGGGCAATCAGCCCCAGCATTTT. The chain has TRBV6-5 and TRBJ1-5; a weak D match, TRBD1 (5 bases). The V gene's germline CDR1 is MNHEY and CDR2 SVGAGI. V lost 8 bases and J 2 bases, leaving 16 bases between the germline ends. This CDR3 has 15 amino acids.